This T cell receptor beta chain is from a study of regulatory T cells in long-lasting Graves disease. Assembly of TCR beta libraries relied on iRepertoire HTBI primers together with Arm-PCR of CDR3 regions. MiXCR, run by TCRdb on the multiplex PCR reads, gives a single entry per CDR3 protein. The table records roughly 470,000 distinct CDR3 sequences, about 20% of them present only once. Specified time point: persistent/refractory GD, antithyroid drugs over 5 years with positive TRAb. RNA isolated from PBMCs was used to make the TCR library. As for this clonotype: Its antigen is not identified.

J lost 4 bases, V lost 4 bases, and 2 bases had no gene match. The germline V gene has CDR1 DFQATT and CDR2 SNEGSKA (reference sequence). CDR3 length: 12 amino acids. General study findings and limits: Comparison showed that persistent patients shared more public clonotypes (fewer than 3,000) than new patients (roughly 1,000). Persistent disease favored TRBV28, TRBJ1-2 and TRBJ2-5.

The sequence was obtained from a female donor with Graves disease. Here the sequenced sample was peripheral blood mononuclear cells (PBMCs), taken when the disease was refractory, from a patient treated with antithyroid drugs. The genes are TRBV20-1 and TRBJ2-7; TRBD1 agrees at 9 bases. The CDR3 region is CSAKGQGYEQYF. The CDR3 DNA follows: TGCAGTGCTAAAGGACAGGGGTACGAGCAGTACTTC.